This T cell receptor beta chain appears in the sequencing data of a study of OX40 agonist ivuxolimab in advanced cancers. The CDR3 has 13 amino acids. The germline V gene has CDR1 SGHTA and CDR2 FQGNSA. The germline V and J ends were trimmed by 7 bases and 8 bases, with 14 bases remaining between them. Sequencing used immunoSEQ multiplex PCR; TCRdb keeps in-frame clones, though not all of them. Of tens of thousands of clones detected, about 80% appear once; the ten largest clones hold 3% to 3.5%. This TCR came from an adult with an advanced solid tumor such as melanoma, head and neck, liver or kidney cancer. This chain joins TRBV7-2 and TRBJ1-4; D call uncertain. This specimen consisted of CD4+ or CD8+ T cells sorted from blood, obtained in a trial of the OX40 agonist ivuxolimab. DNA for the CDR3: TGTGCCAGCACCCCGGGAGGTGGGGAAAAACTGTTTTTT. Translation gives CASTPGGGEKLFF. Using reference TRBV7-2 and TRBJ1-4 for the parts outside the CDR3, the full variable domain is GAGVSQSPSNKVTEKGKDVELRCDPISGHTALYWYRQSLGQGLEFLIYFQGNSAPDKSGLPSDRFSAERTGGSVSTLTIQRTQQEDSAVYLCASTPGGGEKLFFGSGTQLSVL.